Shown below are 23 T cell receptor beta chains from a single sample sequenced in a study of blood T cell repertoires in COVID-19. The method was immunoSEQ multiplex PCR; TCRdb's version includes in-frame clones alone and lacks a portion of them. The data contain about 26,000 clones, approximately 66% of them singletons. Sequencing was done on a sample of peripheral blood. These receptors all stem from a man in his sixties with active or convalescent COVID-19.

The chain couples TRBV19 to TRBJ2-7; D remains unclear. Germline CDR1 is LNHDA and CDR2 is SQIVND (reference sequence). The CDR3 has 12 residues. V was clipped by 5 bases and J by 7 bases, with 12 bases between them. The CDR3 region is CASSGQKEEQYF. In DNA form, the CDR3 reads TGTGCCAGTAGTGGGCAAAAGGAAGAGCAGTACTTC.

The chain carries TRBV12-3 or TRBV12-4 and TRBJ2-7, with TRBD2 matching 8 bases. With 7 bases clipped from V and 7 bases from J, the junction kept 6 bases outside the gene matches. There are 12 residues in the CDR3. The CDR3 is CASKAGGDEQYF. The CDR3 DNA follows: TGTGCCAGCAAGGCCGGGGGGGATGAGCAGTACTTC.

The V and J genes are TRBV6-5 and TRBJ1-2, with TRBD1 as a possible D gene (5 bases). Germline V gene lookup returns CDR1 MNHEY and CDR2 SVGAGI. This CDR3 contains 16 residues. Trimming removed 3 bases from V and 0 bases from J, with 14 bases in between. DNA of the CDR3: TGTGCCAGCAGTTATTCAGGGAACTTACCTAACTATGGCTACACCTTC. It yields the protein CASSYSGNLPNYGYTF.

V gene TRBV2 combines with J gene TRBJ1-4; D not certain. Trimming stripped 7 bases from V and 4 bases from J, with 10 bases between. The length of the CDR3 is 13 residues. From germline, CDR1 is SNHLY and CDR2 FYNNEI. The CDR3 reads CASNPQINEKLFF. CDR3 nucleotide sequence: TGTGCCAGCAATCCACAGATTAATGAAAAACTGTTTTTT.

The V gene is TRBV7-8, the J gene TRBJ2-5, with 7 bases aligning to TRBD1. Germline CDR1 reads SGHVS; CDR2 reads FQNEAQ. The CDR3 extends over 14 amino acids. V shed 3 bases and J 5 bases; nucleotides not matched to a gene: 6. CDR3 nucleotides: TGTGCCAGCAGCTTCGGGACAGTCGCGGAGACCCAGTACTTC. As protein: CASSFGTVAETQYF. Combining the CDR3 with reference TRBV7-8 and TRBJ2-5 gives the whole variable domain GAGVSQSPRYKVAKRGQDVALRCDPISGHVSLFWYQQALGQGPEFLTYFQNEAQLDKSGLPSDRFFAERPEGSVSTLKIQRTQQEDSAVYLCASSFGTVAETQYFGPGTRLLVL.

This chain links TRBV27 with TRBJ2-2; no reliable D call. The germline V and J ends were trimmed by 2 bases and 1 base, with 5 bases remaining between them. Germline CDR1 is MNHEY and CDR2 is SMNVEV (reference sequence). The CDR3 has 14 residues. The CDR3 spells CASSLGRNTGELFF. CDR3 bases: TGTGCCAGCAGTTTAGGGCGGAACACCGGGGAGCTGTTTTTT.

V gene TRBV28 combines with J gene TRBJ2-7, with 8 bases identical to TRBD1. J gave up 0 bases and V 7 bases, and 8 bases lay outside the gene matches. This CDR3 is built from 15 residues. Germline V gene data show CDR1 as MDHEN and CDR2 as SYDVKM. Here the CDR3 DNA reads TGTGCCAGCAACCTAGGGACAGGTAACTCCTACGAGCAGTACTTC. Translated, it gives CASNLGTGNSYEQYF.

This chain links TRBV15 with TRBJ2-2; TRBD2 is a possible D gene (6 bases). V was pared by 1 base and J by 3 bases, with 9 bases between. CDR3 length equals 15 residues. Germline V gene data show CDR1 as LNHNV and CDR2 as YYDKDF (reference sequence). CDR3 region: CATSRGGVHTGELFF. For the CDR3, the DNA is TGTGCCACCAGCAGAGGGGGGGTGCACACCGGGGAGCTGTTTTTT.

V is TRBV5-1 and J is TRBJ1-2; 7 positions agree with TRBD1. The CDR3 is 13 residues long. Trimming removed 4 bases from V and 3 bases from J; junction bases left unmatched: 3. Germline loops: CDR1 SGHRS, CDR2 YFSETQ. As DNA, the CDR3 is TGCGCCAGCAGCACCGGGACAGACTATGGCTACACCTTC. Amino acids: CASSTGTDYGYTF.

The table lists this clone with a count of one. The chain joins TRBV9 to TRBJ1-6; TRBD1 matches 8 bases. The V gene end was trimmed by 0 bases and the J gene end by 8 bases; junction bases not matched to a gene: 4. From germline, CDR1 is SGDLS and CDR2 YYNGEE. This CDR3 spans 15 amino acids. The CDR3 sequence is CASSVGGQGYSPLHF. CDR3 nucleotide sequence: TGTGCCAGCAGCGTAGGCGGACAGGGTTATTCACCCCTCCACTTT. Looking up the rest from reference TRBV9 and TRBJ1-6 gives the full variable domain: DSGVTQTPKHLITATGQRVTLRCSPRSGDLSVYWYQQSLDQGLQFLIQYYNGEERAKGNILERFSAQQFPDLHSELNLSSLELGDSALYFCASSVGGQGYSPLHFGNGTRLTVT.

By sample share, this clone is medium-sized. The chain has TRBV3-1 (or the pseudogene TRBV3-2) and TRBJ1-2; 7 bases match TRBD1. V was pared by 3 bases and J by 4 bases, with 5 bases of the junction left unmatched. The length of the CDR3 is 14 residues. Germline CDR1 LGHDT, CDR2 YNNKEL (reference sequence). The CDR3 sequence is CASSQTGSTYGYTF. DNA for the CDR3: TGTGCCAGCAGCCAGACAGGGTCGACCTATGGCTACACCTTC.

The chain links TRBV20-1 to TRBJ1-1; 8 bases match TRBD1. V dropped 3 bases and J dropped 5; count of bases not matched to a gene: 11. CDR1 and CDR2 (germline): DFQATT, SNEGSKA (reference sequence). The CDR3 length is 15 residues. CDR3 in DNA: TGCAGTGCTAGTGACCCCCAGGGGGCTCGGACTGAAGCTTTCTTT. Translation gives CSASDPQGARTEAFF.

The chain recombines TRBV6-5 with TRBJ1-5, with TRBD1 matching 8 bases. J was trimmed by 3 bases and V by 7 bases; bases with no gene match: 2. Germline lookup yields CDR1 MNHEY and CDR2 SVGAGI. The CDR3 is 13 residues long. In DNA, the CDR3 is TGTGCCAGCATGACAGGGGTCAATCAGCCCCAGCATTTT. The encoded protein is CASMTGVNQPQHF.

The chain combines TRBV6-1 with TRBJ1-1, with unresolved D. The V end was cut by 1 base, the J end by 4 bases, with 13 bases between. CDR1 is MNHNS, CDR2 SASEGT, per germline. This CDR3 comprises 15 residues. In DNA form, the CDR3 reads TGTGCCAGCAGTGAAGAGACCTTTCCGGGCACTGAAGCTTTCTTT. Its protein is CASSEETFPGTEAFF.

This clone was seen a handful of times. CDR3 protein: CAISEGGGRDGYTF. The CDR3 DNA is TGTGCCATCAGTGAGGGAGGTGGGAGAGATGGCTACACCTTC. The chain combines TRBV10-3 with TRBJ1-2; D is uncertain. There are 14 residues in the CDR3. V lost 2 bases and J 6 bases, leaving 13 bases between the germline ends. Germline-derived CDR1 and CDR2 are ENHRY and SYGVKD.

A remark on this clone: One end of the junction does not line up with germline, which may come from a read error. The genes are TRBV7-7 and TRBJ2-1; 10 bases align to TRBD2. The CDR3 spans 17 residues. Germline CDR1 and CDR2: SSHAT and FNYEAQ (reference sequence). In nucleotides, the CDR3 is TGTGCTAGCAGCTTAGGGCTAGCGGGGGCTTCCTACAATGAGCAGTTCTTC. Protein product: CASSLGLAGASYNEQFF.

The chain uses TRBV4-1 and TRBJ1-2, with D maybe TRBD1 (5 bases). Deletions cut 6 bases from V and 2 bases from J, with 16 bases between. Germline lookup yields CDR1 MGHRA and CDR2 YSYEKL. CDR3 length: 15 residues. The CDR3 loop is CASSPTSAGNYGYTF. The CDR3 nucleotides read TGCGCCAGCAGTCCTACTTCGGCAGGGAACTATGGCTACACCTTC.

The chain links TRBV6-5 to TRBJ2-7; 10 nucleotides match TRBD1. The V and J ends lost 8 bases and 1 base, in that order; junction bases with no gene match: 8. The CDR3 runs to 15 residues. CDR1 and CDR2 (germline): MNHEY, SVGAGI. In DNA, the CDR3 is TGTGCCAGCCGGGACAGGGGAAGTTTATCCTACGAGCAGTACTTC. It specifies CASRDRGSLSYEQYF.

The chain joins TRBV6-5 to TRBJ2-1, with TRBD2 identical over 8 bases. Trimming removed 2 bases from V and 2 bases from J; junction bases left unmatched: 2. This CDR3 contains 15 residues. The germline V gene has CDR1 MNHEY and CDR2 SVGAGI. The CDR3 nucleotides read TGTGCCAGCAGTTACGGCGGGAGGACCTACAATGAGCAGTTCTTC. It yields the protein CASSYGGRTYNEQFF.

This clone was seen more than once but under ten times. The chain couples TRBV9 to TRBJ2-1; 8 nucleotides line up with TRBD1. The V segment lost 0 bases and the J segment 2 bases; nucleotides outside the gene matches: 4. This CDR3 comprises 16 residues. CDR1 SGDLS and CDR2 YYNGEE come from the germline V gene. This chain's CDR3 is CASSVVWTGTYNEQFF. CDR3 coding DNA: TGTGCCAGCAGCGTAGTCTGGACAGGGACCTACAATGAGCAGTTCTTC.

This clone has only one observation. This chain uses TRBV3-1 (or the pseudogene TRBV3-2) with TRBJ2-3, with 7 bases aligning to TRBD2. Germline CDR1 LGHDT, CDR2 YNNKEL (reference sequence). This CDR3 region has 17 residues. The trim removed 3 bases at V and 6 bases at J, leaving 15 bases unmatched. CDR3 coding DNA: TGTGCCAGCAGCCAGTCTAACGGGAGGTCGGCTGTGGATACGCAGTATTTT. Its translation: CASSQSNGRSAVDTQYF.

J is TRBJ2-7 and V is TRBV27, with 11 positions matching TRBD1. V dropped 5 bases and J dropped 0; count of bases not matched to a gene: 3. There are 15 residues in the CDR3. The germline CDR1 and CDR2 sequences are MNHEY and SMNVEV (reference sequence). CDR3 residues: CASSVGQGDSYEQYF. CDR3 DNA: TGTGCCAGCAGTGTGGGACAGGGGGACTCCTACGAGCAGTACTTC.

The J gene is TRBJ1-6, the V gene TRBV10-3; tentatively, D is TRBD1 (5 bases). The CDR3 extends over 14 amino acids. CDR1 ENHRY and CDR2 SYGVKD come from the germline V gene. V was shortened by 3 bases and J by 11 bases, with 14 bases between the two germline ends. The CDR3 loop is CAISEDQGGAPLHF. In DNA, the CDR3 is TGTGCCATCAGTGAAGACCAGGGTGGGGCACCCCTCCACTTT.